This TCR beta chain came from a study of response to subunit inactivated influenza vaccine. A few counts support this clonotype. TCRdb redid the calling of the RT-PCR reads with MiXCR, one entry per CDR3 protein. This table has over 650,000 distinct CDR3 sequences, less than 20% appearing once. This CDR3 has 18 amino acids. V dropped 3 bases and J dropped 0; count of bases not matched to a gene: 6. Germline V gene lookup returns CDR1 KGHSH and CDR2 LQKENI. This chain connects TRBV18 to TRBJ2-6, with 9 bases aligning to TRBD1. The sequence was obtained from a man over 45 who received an inactivated influenza vaccine. The specimen was PBMCs from blood, collected roughly 5 days after vaccination. The CDR3 DNA sequence: TGTGCCAGCTCACCCACCGGGACAGGGTACTCTGGGGCCAACGTCCTGACTTTC. Translating gives CASSPTGTGYSGANVLTF.